These T cell receptor beta chains were read from a single sample in a study of cytomegalovirus exposure and HLA in healthy donors. Profiling relied on immunoSEQ multiplex PCR, and the TCRdb table lists in-frame clones only, not all of them. Its table records about 88,000 clones. Sequencing was carried out using PBMCs. These receptors all come from a girl aged 5-17 years in good health and CMV-seropositive. Both conserved end residues are part of each CDR3. The D gene is left open where the match is weak.

TRBJ2-5 . TRBV6-5 TGTGCCAGCAGTTACTCGGAGGGAAGGAGGGAGACCCAGTACTTC CASSYSEGRRETQYF
TRBJ2-3 TRBD1 TRBV7-9 TGTGCCAGCAGCTTTAGTCCAGGACAGGGGGCAATAGATACGCAGTATTTT CASSFSPGQGAIDTQYF
TRBJ1-2 TRBD1 TRBV5-4 TGTGCCAGCAGCTTGGGTCGGACAGGGGATGGCTACACCTTC CASSLGRTGDGYTF
TRBJ2-4 . TRBV30 TGTGCCTGGAGCGACAGATTAGCCAAAAACATTCAGTACTTC CAWSDRLAKNIQYF
TRBJ2-5 . TRBV9 TGTGCCAGCAGCGGAAGTAGCGACGAGACCCAGTACTTC CASSGSSDETQYF
TRBJ2-1 TRBD2 TRBV5-1 TGCGCCAGCAGCCTAACTAGCGGGGGGGACAATGAGCAGTTCTTC CASSLTSGGDNEQFF
TRBJ1-1 . TRBV18 TGTGCCAGCTCACCGAAGGCGGACACTGAAGCTTTCTTT CASSPKADTEAFF
TRBJ2-1 TRBD2 TRBV5-6 TGTGCCAGCAGCTCGGCGACTAGCGGGGTTACAAATGAGCAGTTCTTC CASSSATSGVTNEQFF
TRBJ1-2 . TRBV6-5 TGTGCCAGCAGTTCCAGATTCTATGGCTACACCTTC CASSSRFYGYTF
TRBJ2-7 TRBD1 TRBV7-6 TGTGCCAGCAGCTTCGGGCAGGGGGCGTCCGAGCAGTACTTC CASSFGQGASEQYF
TRBJ2-4 TRBD2 TRBV5-6 TGTGCCAGCAGCTTCCGGGTGCGGGGGGCTGACATTCAGTACTTC CASSFRVRGADIQYF
TRBJ1-1 . TRBV19 TGTGCCACCTCGGACAGAGGGAACACTGAAGCTTTCTTT CATSDRGNTEAFF
TRBJ2-4 . TRBV6-1 TGTGCCAGCAGTGAATCAGGACTCGGAAACATTCAGTACTTC CASSESGLGNIQYF
TRBJ2-7 . TRBV7-9 TGTGCCAGCAGTCGAGGAGGCTTGTACGAGCAGTACTTC CASSRGGLYEQYF
TRBJ2-1 . TRBV5-6 TGTGCCAGCAGCCCTGGATGGGGCGACAATGAGCAGTTCTTC CASSPGWGDNEQFF
TRBJ2-7 TRBD1 TRBV11-3 TGTGCCAGCAGCCGGGACAGGGAGAACGAGCAGTACTTC CASSRDRENEQYF
TRBJ2-2 . TRBV6-5 TGTGCCAGCAGTTTCCTAGGAGGTGCCGGGGAGCTGTTTTTT CASSFLGGAGELFF
TRBJ1-5 TRBD1 TRBV6-1 TGTGCCAGCAGTGAAGGTTCCCGGGACAGGGTTCCTCTAAATAGCAATCAGCCCCAGCATTTT CASSEGSRDRVPLNSNQPQHF
TRBJ2-7 . TRBV5-4 TGTGCCAGCAGCAGGACCCAGGGACATGTAGACGGGCAGTACTTC CASSRTQGHVDGQYF
TRBJ2-1 . TRBV7-9 TGTGCCAGCAGCTTAGTAGCGGGACAGGGCCACAATGAGCAGTTCTTC CASSLVAGQGHNEQFF
TRBJ2-7 . TRBV7-2 TGTGCCAGCAGCTTACCCGTGCAGGGGCGTACCTACGAGCAGTACTTC CASSLPVQGRTYEQYF
TRBJ1-1 TRBD1 TRBV30 TGTGCCTGGACGGGACAGGTGAACACTGAAGCTTTCTTT CAWTGQVNTEAFF
TRBJ2-1 . TRBV7-2 TGTGCCAGCAGCTTATTTAGGGGGACCCCTTACAATGAGCAGTTCTTC CASSLFRGTPYNEQFF
TRBJ1-5 TRBD1 TRBV23-1 TGCGCCAGCGATTCGACAGGGTCGGACCAGCCCCAGCATTTT CASDSTGSDQPQHF
TRBJ2-3 . TRBV2 TGTGCCAGCAGTGCAAACACAGGCAGCACAGATACGCAGTATTTT CASSANTGSTDTQYF
TRBJ2-2 . TRBV5-1 TGCGCCAGCAGTCCAGGGCAAAACACCGGGGAGCTGTTTTTT CASSPGQNTGELFF
TRBJ1-1 . TRBV4-1 TGCGCCAGCAGCCGCAGTTCTGTGAACACTGAAGCTTTCTTT CASSRSSVNTEAFF
TRBJ1-1 . TRBV6-1 TGTGCCAGCAGTAGACGGAGCTTGAACACTGAAGCTTTCTTT CASSRRSLNTEAFF
TRBJ2-4 . TRBV6-5 TGTGCCAGCAGCCCAGGGGTGGCCAAAAACATTCAGTACTTC CASSPGVAKNIQYF
TRBJ2-2 TRBD2 TRBV4-2 TGTGCCAGCAGCGACATCGGGGGGGCTATCGGGGAGCTGTTTTTT CASSDIGGAIGELFF
TRBJ1-5 . TRBV9 TGTGCCAGCAGCGTAGGAGGTAGGACCCGAGGGAACCAGCCCCAGCATTTT CASSVGGRTRGNQPQHF
TRBJ2-1 TRBD1 TRBV4-3 TGCGCCAGCAGCCAAAAAGAGGGGGCCTCCTACAATGAGCAGTTCTTC CASSQKEGASYNEQFF
TRBJ1-5 . TRBV7-2 TGTGCCAGCAGCTCAGGCGGAGGTACCAATCAGCCCCAGCATTTT CASSSGGGTNQPQHF
TRBJ2-6 . TRBV7-6 TGTGCCAGCAGCCCCAGGGCTTCCCTGTATTCTGGGGCCAACGTCCTGACTTTC CASSPRASLYSGANVLTF
TRBJ1-2 TRBD1 TRBV18 TGTGCCAGCTCACCTCTAGACAGGGTAGACACCTTC CASSPLDRVDTF
TRBJ2-7 . TRBV4-2 TGTGCCAGCAGCCAGGAAGGTCAGGGCGTTTACTACGAGCAGTACTTC CASSQEGQGVYYEQYF
TRBJ2-1 . TRBV2 TGTGCCAGCAGTGAATCTAACCTAGTTTCAGCCAATGAGCAGTTCTTC CASSESNLVSANEQFF